Presented here are 4 T cell receptor beta chains from one specimen sequenced in a study of Graves' ophthalmopathy and Graves' hyperthyroidism. Beta-chain TCR CDR3 regions were amplified from RNA transcripts. First-round RT-PCR relied on HTBI primers, and a second-round multiplex PCR came next. TCRdb analysed the multiplex PCR reads with MiXCR anew, one entry per CDR3 protein. Seen here are 660,000 or so distinct CDR3 sequences, approximately 39% observed once, and the top ten hold over 2.5%. The specimen sequenced was peripheral blood. These receptors were obtained from an adult man with Graves' ophthalmopathy.

The V gene is TRBV25-1, the J gene TRBJ1-4; TRBD1 is a possible D gene (5 bases). The V end was cut by 2 bases, the J end by 7 bases, with 14 bases between. The CDR3 has 15 residues. CDR1 and CDR2 from the germline V gene are MGHDK and SYGVNS. CDR3 sequence: CASSEGGRGPEKLFF. CDR3 in DNA: TGTGCCAGCAGTGAAGGGGGACGCGGTCCTGAAAAACTGTTTTTT.

The rearrangement links TRBV20-1 to TRBJ2-7; 13 bases fit TRBD2. V lost 5 bases to trimming and J lost 6 bases; unmatched junction nucleotides: 1. The CDR3 consists of 12 residues. The germline CDR1 and CDR2 sequences are DFQATT and SNEGSKA (reference sequence). CDR3 bases: TGCAGTGCTGGGACTAGCGGGGCCGAGCAGTACTTC. Its translation is CSAGTSGAEQYF.

The rearrangement joins TRBV3-1 to TRBJ1-1, with 9 bases lining up with TRBD1. V lost 8 bases and J lost 6; bases outside the gene matches: 7. The germline V gene has CDR1 LGHDT and CDR2 YNNKEL (reference sequence). There are 13 residues in the CDR3. The CDR3 nucleotides read TGTGCCAGCGGCGGACAGGGGCTCGCTGAAGCTTTCTTT. This gives the protein CASGGQGLAEAFF.

The CDR3 DNA is TGCAGCGTTGATAGGGGGGGGGAGGAGACCCAGTACTTC. Translation: CSVDRGGEETQYF. This sequence joins TRBV29-1 and TRBJ2-5; possibly TRBD2 for D (7 bases). The V and J ends lost 3 bases and 5 bases respectively, with 13 bases between them. Germline V CDR1 and CDR2: SQVTM, ANQGSEA. The CDR3 consists of 13 residues.